This TCR beta chain was identified during a study of OX40 agonist ivuxolimab in advanced cancers. Turning to the study itself: Patients enrolled in dose escalation were diagnosed with hepatocellular carcinoma, melanoma, renal cell or head and neck cancer. Participants, 82.7% male, averaged roughly 60 years of age, ranging from roughly 20 to 85. Therapy given before enrollment (anti-PD-1, anti-PD-L1 or anti-CTLA-4) was allowed, and around 44% had some. Study results and caveats: Partial responders receiving 0.1-3.0 mg/kg showed among the lowest clonal expansion.

Concerning this clone itself: What it binds is unknown.

Here immunoSEQ multiplex PCR was the method, and the copy in TCRdb shows in-frame clones only, minus some. The sample gives 95,000 to 100,000 clones, around 91% of which show up once; 1.5% to 2% is in the top ten. The sequenced sample was CD4+ or CD8+ T cells sorted from blood, obtained in a trial of the OX40 agonist ivuxolimab. This receptor was obtained from an adult with an advanced solid tumor such as melanoma, head and neck, liver or kidney cancer.

In DNA form, the CDR3 reads TGTGCCAGCAGCTTTACCTCGGCGCGGGGCTCGAACACTGAAGCTTTCTTT. Translating gives CASSFTSARGSNTEAFF. The V and J genes are TRBV7-9 and TRBJ1-1; tentative D call: TRBD1 (5 bases). The CDR3 runs 17 residues. Germline V gene sequence: CDR1 SEHNR, CDR2 FQNEAQ (reference sequence). The germline V and J ends were trimmed by 3 bases and 1 base, with 18 bases remaining between them.